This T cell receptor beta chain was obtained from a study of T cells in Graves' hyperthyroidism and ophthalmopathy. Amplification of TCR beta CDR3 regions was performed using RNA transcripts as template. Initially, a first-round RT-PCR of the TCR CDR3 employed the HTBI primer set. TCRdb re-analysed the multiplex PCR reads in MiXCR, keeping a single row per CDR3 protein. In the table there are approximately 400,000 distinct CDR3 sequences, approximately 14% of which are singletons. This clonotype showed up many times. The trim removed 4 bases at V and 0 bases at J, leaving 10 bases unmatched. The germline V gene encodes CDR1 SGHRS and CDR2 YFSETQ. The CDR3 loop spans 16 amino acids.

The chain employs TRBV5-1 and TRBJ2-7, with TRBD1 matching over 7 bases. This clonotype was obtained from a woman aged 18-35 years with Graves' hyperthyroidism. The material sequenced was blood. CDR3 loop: CASSPQGQQYSYEQYF. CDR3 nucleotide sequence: TGCGCCAGCAGCCCCCAGGGACAGCAATACTCCTACGAGCAGTACTTC. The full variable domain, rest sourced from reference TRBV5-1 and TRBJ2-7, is KAGVTQTPRYLIKTRGQQVTLSCSPISGHRSVSWYQQTPGQGLQFLFEYFSETQRNKGNFPGRFSGRQFSNSRSEMNVSTLELGDSALYLCASSPQGQQYSYEQYFGPGTRLTVT.